Given below is one TCR beta chain in context. This clonotype has only one observation. Its antigen remains undetermined. Base qualities were left out, and no much larger clone turns up one base away. Support from one read is weak. Sequencing used an Illumina HiSeq 1500. The public reads were run again by TCRdb, first through fastp at Q25 and then through MiXCR, and only productive beta chains were kept. For every CDR3 protein sequence, its rows merge into one entry that carries the most common genes and DNA. Across this sample there are about 770,000 distinct CDR3 sequences, with 25% to 30% seen only once. The ten largest clones take up roughly 13% of the sample. The sample's treatment or condition label, in plain terms: in vitro stimulation with specific CMV peptide epitopes to enrich CMV-specific T cells. V is cut back by 0 bases and J by 2 bases, with 8 bases in the junction unmatched. Via the germline V gene, CDR1 is MNHEY and CDR2 SVGAGI. From the cysteine through the phenylalanine, the CDR3 covers 18 amino acids. Only CDR3 DNA is held: 54 bases, read in frame from base 1.

This sample was taken from a study of T cell repertoires in cytomegalovirus infection (dated by TCRdb to about 2019). In the study overall: The peptide stimulations were aimed at well-studied HLA-B-restricted epitopes as well as recently identified HLA-C-restricted CMV epitopes, whose presentation resists viral immunomodulation. The HLA type of each donor mattered for the analysis, because public TCR beta signatures pointed to carriage of CMV infection along with the matching HLA type. Study-wide conclusions, independent of this receptor: The ex vivo response was dominated by HLA-C-restricted CMV-specific TCR beta clonotypes, and the single most frequent clonotype in two of eight donors was supplied by these HLA-C-restricted clonotypes. In both this cohort and an independent cohort of 352 donors, the cumulative frequency of public TCR beta family members distinguished carriers of CMV infection plus the relevant HLA type.

This clonotype originated in a human donor in good health (CMV status not recorded). Some clones in this sample may be carry-over from other donors' samples. The sequence links TRBV6-5 to TRBJ2-1, with 9 bases matching TRBD2. Sequenced here: cultured CD8+ T cells from PBMCs, sampled from culture after CMV antigen stimulation. The CDR3 region reads CASSYSSRGGPTYNEQFF. The DNA reads as follows: TGTGCCAGCAGTTACTCGTCGCGGGGGGGCCCTACCTACAATGAGCAGTTCTTC.